A single sample is the source of the 25 T cell receptor beta chains below, sequenced in a study of blood T cell repertoires in COVID-19. Sequencing used immunoSEQ multiplex PCR; TCRdb keeps in-frame clones, though not all of them. The top ten hold 8% of the sample, which has over 130,000 clones, 80% to 85% seen once. The sample consisted of peripheral blood. Receptor source: a human donor in a cohort sampled during active COVID-19.

J is TRBJ1-6 and V is TRBV28; D is unresolved. The CDR3 covers 13 residues. The V end lost 6 bases, the J end lost 10 bases, and 13 bases lay between the germline ends. Germline lookup yields CDR1 MDHEN and CDR2 SYDVKM. CDR3 DNA sequence: TGTGCCAGCAGGTCGTTTGGAGGGTCACCCCTCCACTTT. Amino acid sequence: CASRSFGGSPLHF.

The V gene is TRBV5-1, the J gene TRBJ1-1; D is uncertain. V dropped 1 base and J dropped 1 base, with 8 bases sitting between them. This CDR3 region has 14 residues. CDR1 and CDR2 (germline): SGHRS, YFSETQ. CDR3 protein: CASSLLGGNTEAFF. The CDR3, as DNA: TGCGCCAGCAGCTTGTTGGGAGGGAACACTGAAGCTTTCTTT.

The chain uses TRBV5-1 and TRBJ2-3; weak D call: TRBD2 (6 bases). The V gene's germline CDR1 is SGHRS and CDR2 YFSETQ. CDR3 length equals 13 residues. V was trimmed by 4 bases and J by 3 bases, leaving 9 bases between them. The DNA for the CDR3 is TGCGCCAGCAGCGTCCGGGAGACAGATACGCAGTATTTT. Translation gives CASSVRETDTQYF.

This clone was observed a handful of times. Other DNA sequences in this sample translate to the same CDR3. This chain connects TRBV4-1 to TRBJ1-2; 7 nucleotides match TRBD1. CDR1 is MGHRA, CDR2 YSYEKL, per germline. The CDR3 length is 15 residues. The ends lost 0 bases at V and 5 bases at J; junction bases unmatched: 6. As DNA, the CDR3 is TGCGCCAGCAGCCAAGATCAGGGGGTAGGGTATGGCTACACCTTC. This encodes CASSQDQGVGYGYTF.

This clone appeared a few times. CDR3 loop: CASSVRQGVFYEQYF. The CDR3 nucleotides are TGCGCCAGCAGCGTCCGACAGGGGGTATTCTACGAGCAGTACTTC. The chain links TRBV5-1 to TRBJ2-7; 9 nucleotides match TRBD1. In germline, CDR1 is SGHRS, CDR2 YFSETQ. The V gene end was trimmed by 4 bases and the J gene end by 3 bases; junction bases not matched to a gene: 8. The CDR3 has 15 amino acids.

This clone was counted a few times. V and J are TRBV27 and TRBJ1-5; D might be TRBD1 (5 bases). V lost 4 bases and J lost 2, with 12 bases in between. The CDR3 runs to 15 residues. Germline values: CDR1 MNHEY, CDR2 SMNVEV (reference sequence). CDR3: CASSYGGGGNQPQHF. The CDR3 coding sequence is TGTGCCAGCAGTTACGGGGGAGGGGGCAATCAGCCCCAGCATTTT.

The rearrangement links TRBV27 to TRBJ1-1, with a weak D call TRBD1 (5 bases). V lost 7 bases and J lost 1, with 13 bases in between. The CDR3 runs 14 residues. Germline lookup yields CDR1 MNHEY and CDR2 SMNVEV (reference sequence). The CDR3 nucleotides read TGTGCCAGCAAATTCGGGACTCAGAACACTGAAGCTTTCTTT. Translating gives CASKFGTQNTEAFF.

V gene TRBV3-1 (or the pseudogene TRBV3-2) combines with J gene TRBJ2-1; 10 nucleotides align to TRBD2. Germline CDR1 and CDR2: LGHDT and YNNKEL (reference sequence). CDR3 length equals 12 residues. Losses at the gene ends were 4 bases for V and 15 bases for J; bases not matched to a gene: 6. CDR3 region: CASSLSGGRAFF. Here the CDR3 DNA reads TGTGCCAGCAGCCTTAGCGGGGGGCGTGCGTTCTTC.

This clone has ten or more counts. The chain couples TRBV6-5 to TRBJ1-3; D unresolved. Germline V gene data show CDR1 as MNHEY and CDR2 as SVGAGI. The V gene lost 5 bases and the J gene lost 8 bases, with 7 bases spanning the gap. This CDR3 is built from 11 residues. The CDR3 here is CASSRRDTIYF. The CDR3 region has the DNA TGTGCCAGCAGTCGAAGAGACACCATATATTTT.

The J gene is TRBJ1-4, the V gene TRBV10-3; D ambiguous. Trimming removed 0 bases from V and 7 bases from J, with 12 bases in between. The CDR3 loop spans 15 amino acids. CDR1 is ENHRY, CDR2 SYGVKD, per germline. CDR3 protein: CAISESAKSGEKLFF. CDR3 bases: TGTGCCATCAGTGAGTCGGCCAAAAGTGGTGAAAAACTGTTTTTT.

This clone has only one observation. This chain's CDR3 is CASSIEAGRGTGELFF. The CDR3 DNA sequence: TGTGCCAGTAGTATAGAGGCCGGTCGGGGTACCGGGGAGCTGTTTTTT. The chain is built from TRBV19 and TRBJ2-2; maybe TRBD2 (5 bases). The germline V gene encodes CDR1 LNHDA and CDR2 SQIVND (reference sequence). Trimming took off 0 bases at V and 5 bases at J, with 13 bases between the two ends. The CDR3 totals 16 residues.

The gene calls are TRBV10-3 and TRBJ2-3, with unresolved D. The CDR3 extends over 12 amino acids. CDR1 ENHRY and CDR2 SYGVKD come from the germline V gene. The germline V and J ends were trimmed by 6 bases and 4 bases, with 8 bases remaining between them. CDR3 in DNA: TGTGCCATCAGGCAAAGAGCAGATACGCAGTATTTT. Its protein product is CAIRQRADTQYF.

This sequence joins TRBV7-2 and TRBJ1-5; a weak D match, TRBD1 (5 bases). Trimming removed 2 bases from V and 1 base from J, with 15 bases in between. Looked up from germline, CDR1 is SGHTA and CDR2 is FQGNSA. The length of the CDR3 is 17 residues. The CDR3, as DNA: TGTGCCAGCAGCTTATCCCTTGGTGGGGGGAGCAATCAGCCCCAGCATTTT. Translating it yields CASSLSLGGGSNQPQHF.

The chain carries TRBV29-1 and TRBJ2-7; TRBD1 agrees at 9 bases. CDR3 length: 13 amino acids. From germline, CDR1 is SQVTM and CDR2 ANQGSEA. Losses at the gene ends were 7 bases for V and 2 bases for J; bases not matched to a gene: 6. Here the CDR3 reads CSGGQGPAYEQYF. CDR3 DNA: TGCAGCGGGGGACAGGGTCCCGCCTACGAGCAGTACTTC.

This chain links TRBV6-5 with TRBJ2-7; 8 bases align to TRBD1. V was clipped by 6 bases and J by 2 bases; unmatched bases: 6. This CDR3 spans 14 amino acids. Germline V gene lookup returns CDR1 MNHEY and CDR2 SVGAGI. The CDR3 region is CASSPGQATYEQYF. The CDR3 nucleotides are TGTGCCAGCAGCCCGGGACAGGCAACCTACGAGCAGTACTTC.

The chain has TRBV6-5 and TRBJ1-2; 12 bases align to TRBD1. Germline trimming cut 3 bases from V and 8 bases from J; bases unmatched to any gene: 7. This CDR3 comprises 15 residues. CDR1 is MNHEY and CDR2 is SVGAGI in the germline V gene. In nucleotides, the CDR3 is TGTGCCAGCAGTTATTCCGGGACAGGGGGCTTAGGCTACACCTTC. It codes for CASSYSGTGGLGYTF.

The chain links TRBV15 to TRBJ1-1; 9 positions agree with TRBD1. Germline CDR1 and CDR2: LNHNV and YYDKDF (reference sequence). V gave up 3 bases and J gave up 4 bases; unmatched junction bases: 15. The CDR3 is made up of 18 amino acids. CDR3 DNA sequence: TGTGCCACCAGCAGTCCCTTCCGGACAGGGGAAGGGGGCACTGAAGCTTTCTTT. Protein sequence: CATSSPFRTGEGGTEAFF.

The J gene is TRBJ1-4, the V gene TRBV11-2, with 10 bases lining up with TRBD1. Germline V gene sequence: CDR1 SGHAT, CDR2 FQNNGV. V was clipped by 5 bases and J by 8 bases; unmatched bases: 8. The CDR3 has 15 amino acids. The chain's CDR3 is CASSVTGTGDEKLFF. CDR3 coding DNA: TGTGCCAGCAGCGTAACGGGGACAGGGGACGAAAAACTGTTTTTT. Full variable domain (outside the CDR3, taken from reference TRBV11-2 and TRBJ1-4): EAGVAQSPRYKIIEKRQSVAFWCNPISGHATLYWYQQILGQGPKLLIQFQNNGVVDDSQLPKDRFSAERLKGVDSTLKIQPAKLEDSAVYLCASSVTGTGDEKLFFGSGTQLSVL.

This chain links TRBV2 with TRBJ1-5, with 10 positions matching TRBD1. The CDR3 totals 15 residues. Germline V gene lookup returns CDR1 SNHLY and CDR2 FYNNEI. With V trimmed by 5 bases and J by 3 bases, 4 bases remained unmatched. The CDR3 protein is CASSPGQGYNQPQHF. In DNA, the CDR3 is TGTGCCAGCAGTCCGGGACAGGGGTACAATCAGCCCCAGCATTTT.

This chain joins TRBV11-3 and TRBJ2-7; 9 bases map to TRBD1. Germline CDR1 reads SGHNT; CDR2 reads YENEEA. The J segment lost 6 bases and the V segment lost 1 base, leaving 1 base of the junction unmatched. This CDR3 spans 13 amino acids. CDR3 nucleotide sequence: TGTGCCAGCAGCTTAGTACAGGGGGCCGAGCAGTACTTC. This translates into CASSLVQGAEQYF.

This clone has only a few counts. The rearrangement links TRBV4-1 to TRBJ1-6, with unresolved D. V lost 0 bases, J lost 10 bases, and 13 bases lay in between. The CDR3 totals 15 residues. The V gene's germline CDR1 is MGHRA and CDR2 YSYEKL. The CDR3 reads CASSQEIPGGSPLHF. The CDR3 nucleotides read TGCGCCAGCAGCCAAGAAATCCCGGGAGGCTCACCCCTCCACTTT.

V is TRBV11-3 and J is TRBJ1-1; the match to TRBD1 covers 8 bases. The CDR3 is 15 residues long. CDR1 and CDR2 (germline): SGHNT, YENEEA. V shed 3 bases, J shed 2 bases, and the junction held 5 bases outside the gene matches. Here the CDR3 reads CASSFSGTGNTEAFF. In DNA, the CDR3 is TGTGCCAGCAGCTTCTCCGGGACAGGCAACACTGAAGCTTTCTTT.

The J gene is TRBJ2-7, the V gene TRBV2; 9 bases are a match to TRBD1. V shed 10 bases, J shed 3 bases, and the junction held 7 bases outside the gene matches. Germline V gives CDR1 SNHLY, CDR2 FYNNEI. CDR3 length: 13 residues. The CDR3 reads CATGGTGYYEQYF. The CDR3 DNA reads as TGTGCCACCGGGGGGACAGGGTACTACGAGCAGTACTTC.

The chain employs TRBV11-3 and TRBJ1-2; weak D call: TRBD1 (5 bases). Deletions cut 5 bases from V and 1 base from J, with 17 bases between. CDR3 length: 16 residues. Germline-derived CDR1 and CDR2 are SGHNT and YENEEA. CDR3 bases: TGTGCCAGCAGCCGGCTTGGGGGGACCATTAACTATGGCTACACCTTC. This gives the protein CASSRLGGTINYGYTF.

The chain joins TRBV9 to TRBJ2-7; TRBD2 might be the D (5 bases). From germline, CDR1 is SGDLS and CDR2 YYNGEE. The CDR3 spans 14 residues. Deletions cut 4 bases from V and 4 bases from J, with 15 bases between. The CDR3 protein is CASSLDDGGYEQYF. In nucleotides, the CDR3 is TGTGCCAGCAGCTTAGACGACGGCGGGTACGAGCAGTACTTC.